This T cell receptor (beta chain) was identified in a study of PD-L1 blockade in urothelial cancer. The CDR3 is 16 amino acids. Germline CDR1 reads SGHVS; CDR2 reads FQNEAQ. V gave up 1 base and J gave up 5 bases; unmatched junction bases: 9. The time point is: pretreatment peripheral blood. TCRdb's copy holds only in-frame clones and misses some; the assay was immunoSEQ multiplex PCR. The sample consists of 56,000 or so clones, over 75% of them appearing once. The chain links TRBV7-8 to TRBJ2-3; 7 bases match TRBD2. The specimen comprised PBMCs, sampled around atezolizumab (anti-PD-L1) treatment. The clonotype originates from a man between 65 and 85 years old with urothelial cancer. CDR3 DNA: TGTGCCAGCAGCTTAGTATCGGGCCTAGCGGTAGATACGCAGTATTTT. Translation gives CASSLVSGLAVDTQYF.